This TCR beta chain was recorded in a study of molecular identifiers for immune sequencing clone quantification. Study conclusions and caveats: Naive cells had under 1% of molecules in clones above 20 RNA copies, effectors over 99%.

CDR3 length: 14 amino acids. Germline assignment: CDR1 MDHEN and CDR2 SYDVKM. Unmatched junction bases numbered 3, after V lost 3 bases and J lost 7 bases. Every naive CD8 library was made from between roughly 18,000 and 1,000,000 sorted cells with 10%, 30% or 50% RNA. This clonotype ranks as medium-sized. Its antigen is undetermined. Via MiXCR, TCRdb re-called the PCR reads, giving one row per CDR3 protein. This table has about 10,000 distinct CDR3 sequences, 15% to 20% appearing once. The sequenced material came from naive CD8+ T cells from blood, with Jurkat cell RNA spiked in. Subset denoted: FACS-sorted CD8+CD4-CCR7+CD45RA+ naive T cells. This chain joins TRBV28 and TRBJ1-5, with TRBD1 matching 10 bases. The sequence was collected from a human donor in good health. Some libraries in this study had Jurkat cell RNA spiked in. The DNA of the CDR3 is TGTGCCAGCAGTTTGGGGACAGGGGTGCAGCCCCAGCATTTT. Encoded protein: CASSLGTGVQPQHF. The full variable domain, its missing parts supplied by reference TRBV28 and TRBJ1-5, is DVKVTQSSRYLVKRTGEKVFLECVQDMDHENMFWYRQDPGLGLRLIYFSYDVKMKEKGDIPEGYSVSREKKERFSLILESASTNQTSMYLCASSLGTGVQPQHFGDGTRLSIL.